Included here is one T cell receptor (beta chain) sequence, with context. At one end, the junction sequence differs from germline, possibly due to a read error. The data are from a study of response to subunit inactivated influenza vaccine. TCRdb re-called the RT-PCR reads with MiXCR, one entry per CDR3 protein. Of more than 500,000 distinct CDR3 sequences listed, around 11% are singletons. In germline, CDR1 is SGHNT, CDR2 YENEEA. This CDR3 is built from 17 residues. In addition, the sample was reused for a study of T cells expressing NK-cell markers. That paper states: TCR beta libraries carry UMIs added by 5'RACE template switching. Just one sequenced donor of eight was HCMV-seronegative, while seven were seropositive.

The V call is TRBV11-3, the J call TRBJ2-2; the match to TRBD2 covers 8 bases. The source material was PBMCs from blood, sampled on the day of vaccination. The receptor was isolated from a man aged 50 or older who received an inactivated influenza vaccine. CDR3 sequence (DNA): TGTGCCAGCAGCACCCGACGGGGGGGGATGAACACCGGGGAGCTGTTATTT. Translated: CASSTRRGGMNTGELLF.